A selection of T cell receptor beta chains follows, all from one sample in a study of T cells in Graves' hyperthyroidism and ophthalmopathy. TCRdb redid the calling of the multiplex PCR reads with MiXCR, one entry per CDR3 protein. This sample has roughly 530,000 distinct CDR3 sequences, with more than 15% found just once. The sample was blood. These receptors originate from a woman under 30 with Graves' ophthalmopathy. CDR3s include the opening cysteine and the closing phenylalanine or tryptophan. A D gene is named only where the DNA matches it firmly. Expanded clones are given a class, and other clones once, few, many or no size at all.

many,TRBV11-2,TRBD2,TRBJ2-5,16,CASSLGQWTSGETQYF,TGTGCCAGCAGCTTAGGTCAATGGACTAGCGGTGAGACCCAGTACTTC
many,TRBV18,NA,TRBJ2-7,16,CASSPRQGTGDSEQYF,TGTGCCAGCTCACCCAGGCAGGGAACGGGAGACAGCGAGCAGTACTTC
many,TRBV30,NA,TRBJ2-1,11,CAWAPNNEQFF,TGTGCCTGGGCACCTAACAATGAGCAGTTCTTC
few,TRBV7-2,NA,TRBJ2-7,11,CASSIQYEQYF,TGTGCCAGCAGCATCCAGTACGAGCAGTACTTC
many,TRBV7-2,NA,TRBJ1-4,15,CASSLEGRSGEKLFF,TGTGCCAGCAGCTTAGAAGGGAGGTCTGGAGAAAAACTGTTTTTT
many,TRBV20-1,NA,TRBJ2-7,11,CSASDGGEQYF,TGCAGTGCTTCTGACGGGGGCGAGCAGTACTTC
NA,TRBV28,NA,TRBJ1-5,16,CASSLRGGGRSQPQHF,TGTGCCAGCAGTTTACGCGGAGGAGGGAGATCTCAGCCCCAGCATTTT
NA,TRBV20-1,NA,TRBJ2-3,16,CSARTEVAASTDTQYF,TGCAGTGCTAGAACGGAGGTAGCGGCTAGCACAGATACGCAGTATTTT
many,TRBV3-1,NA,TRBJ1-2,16,CASSQPDGRIPYGYTF,TGTGCCAGCAGCCAACCAGACGGAAGGATCCCCTATGGCTACACCTTC
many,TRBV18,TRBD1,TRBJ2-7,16,CASSPQDRGRRYEQYF,TGTGCCAGCTCACCACAGGACAGGGGACGGAGGTACGAGCAGTACTTC
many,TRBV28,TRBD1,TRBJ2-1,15,CASSRAGQGDDEQFF,TGTGCCAGCAGCCGGGCCGGACAGGGGGATGATGAGCAGTTCTTC
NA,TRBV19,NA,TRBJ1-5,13,CASSIDVNQPQHF,TGTGCCAGTAGTATAGACGTAAATCAGCCCCAGCATTTT
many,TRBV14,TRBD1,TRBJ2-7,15,CASSQASGGAYEQYF,TGTGCCAGCAGCCAGGCCTCAGGGGGCGCCTACGAGCAGTACTTC
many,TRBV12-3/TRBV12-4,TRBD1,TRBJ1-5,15,CASRTGQGGFQPQHF,TGTGCCAGCAGAACGGGACAGGGAGGATTTCAGCCCCAGCATTTT
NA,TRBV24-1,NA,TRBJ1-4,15,CATSSKGAGNEKLFF,TGTGCCACCAGTAGTAAAGGGGCGGGTAATGAAAAACTGTTTTTT
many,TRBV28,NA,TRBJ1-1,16,CASRVQQGFVNTEAFF,TGTGCCAGCAGGGTCCAACAGGGTTTCGTAAACACTGAAGCTTTCTTT
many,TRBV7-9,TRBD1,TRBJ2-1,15,CASSLVDRESNEQFF,TGTGCCAGCAGCTTAGTCGACAGGGAAAGCAATGAGCAGTTCTTC
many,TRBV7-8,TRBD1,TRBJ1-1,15,CASSLAYRGGTEAFF,TGTGCCAGCAGCTTAGCTTACAGGGGTGGCACTGAAGCTTTCTTT
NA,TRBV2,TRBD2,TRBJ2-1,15,CASIRGLATYNEQFF,TGTGCCAGCATTCGGGGACTAGCGACTTACAATGAGCAGTTCTTC
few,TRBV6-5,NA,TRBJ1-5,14,CASSYDGISGSQHF,TGTGCCAGCAGTTACGACGGAATTTCAGGGTCCCAGCATTTT
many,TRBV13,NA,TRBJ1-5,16,CASSPGPPGVNQPQHF,TGTGCCAGCAGCCCCGGGCCGCCGGGGGTTAATCAGCCCCAGCATTTT
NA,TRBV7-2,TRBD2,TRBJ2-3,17,CASSSGLAGGYTDTQYF,TGTGCCAGCAGCTCGGGACTAGCGGGGGGGTACACAGATACGCAGTATTTT
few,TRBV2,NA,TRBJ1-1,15,CASSEVVARNTEAFF,TGTGCCAGCAGTGAAGTCGTGGCGAGGAACACTGAAGCTTTCTTT
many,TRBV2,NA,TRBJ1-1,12,CARSSGNTEAFF,TGTGCCAGGTCGTCGGGGAACACTGAAGCTTTCTTT
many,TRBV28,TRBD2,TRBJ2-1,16,CASSLGGLAGGIEQFF,TGTGCCAGCAGTTTAGGGGGACTAGCGGGGGGAATTGAGCAGTTCTTC
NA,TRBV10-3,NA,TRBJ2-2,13,CAISEMDTGELFF,TGTGCCATCAGTGAGATGGACACCGGGGAGCTGTTTTTT
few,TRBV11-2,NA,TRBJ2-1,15,CASGLRGGAGNEQFF,TGTGCCAGCGGCCTTCGCGGGGGCGCAGGGAATGAGCAGTTCTTC
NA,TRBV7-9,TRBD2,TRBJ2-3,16,CASSLAAGLSPDTQYF,TGTGCCAGCAGCTTAGCCGCGGGACTATCGCCAGATACGCAGTATTTT
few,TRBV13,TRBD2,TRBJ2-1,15,CASSPTSGGDNEQFF,TGTGCCAGCAGCCCTACTAGCGGGGGGGACAATGAGCAGTTCTTC
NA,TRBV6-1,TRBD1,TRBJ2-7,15,CASSEWLTGAHEQYF,TGTGCCAGCAGTGAATGGTTGACAGGGGCCCACGAGCAGTACTTC
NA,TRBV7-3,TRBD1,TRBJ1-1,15,CASSQTGGWGTEAFF,TGTGCCAGCAGCCAGACAGGGGGCTGGGGCACTGAAGCTTTCTTT
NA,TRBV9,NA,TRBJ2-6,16,CASSEGTLAGANVLTF,TGTGCCAGCAGCGAGGGGACTTTGGCGGGGGCCAACGTCCTGACTTTC
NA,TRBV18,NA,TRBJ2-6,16,CASSPDGYSGANVLTF,TGTGCCAGCTCACCTGACGGATACTCTGGGGCCAACGTCCTGACTTTC
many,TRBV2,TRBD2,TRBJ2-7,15,CASSASGGSSYEQYF,TGTGCCAGCAGCGCTAGCGGGGGAAGCTCCTACGAGCAGTACTTC
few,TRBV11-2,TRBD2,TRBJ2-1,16,CASSSSRGGRRNEQFF,TGTGCCAGCAGCTCATCGCGGGGGGGGCGTAGGAATGAGCAGTTCTTC
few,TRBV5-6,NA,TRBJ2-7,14,CASSWGIIAVEQYF,TGTGCCAGCAGCTGGGGGATCATCGCCGTCGAGCAGTACTTC
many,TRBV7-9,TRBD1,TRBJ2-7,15,CASSLAGQGGYEQYF,TGTGCCAGCAGCTTGGCGGGACAGGGTGGCTACGAGCAGTACTTC
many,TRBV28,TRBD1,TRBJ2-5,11,CATRQGETQYF,TGTGCCACTCGACAGGGAGAGACCCAGTACTTC